The 6 T cell receptor beta chains below come from one sample, sequenced in a study of cytomegalovirus exposure and HLA in healthy donors. TCRdb's copy holds only in-frame clones and misses some; the assay was immunoSEQ multiplex PCR. The table lists under 200,000 clones, 91% of them singletons. The source material was PBMCs. These receptors all stem from a woman aged 18 to 35 in good health and CMV-seropositive.

The chain links TRBV27 to TRBJ1-2; 7 nucleotides line up with TRBD1. The CDR3 consists of 13 residues. Germline CDR1 reads MNHEY; CDR2 reads SMNVEV (reference sequence). The V segment lost 5 bases and the J segment 2 bases; nucleotides outside the gene matches: 2. The CDR3 protein is CASSPTGNYGYTF. Here the CDR3 DNA reads TGTGCCAGCAGTCCGACAGGGAACTATGGCTACACCTTC.

This clone was observed a few times. The chain employs TRBV6-1 and TRBJ2-3; D remains unclear. There are 10 residues in the CDR3. Per germline, CDR1 MNHNS and CDR2 SASEGT. Trimming left V 3 bases short and J 11 bases short, with 6 bases between. The CDR3 here is CASSEERQYF. For the CDR3, the DNA is TGTGCCAGCAGTGAGGAGCGGCAGTATTTT.

The chain is built from TRBV9 and TRBJ1-1, with D maybe TRBD1 (5 bases). Trimming took off 0 bases at V and 5 bases at J, with 11 bases between the two ends. CDR1 and CDR2 from the germline V gene are SGDLS and YYNGEE. CDR3 length equals 14 residues. The CDR3 DNA sequence: TGTGCCAGCAGCGTAGCTACGGGGGATACTGAAGCTTTCTTT. This encodes CASSVATGDTEAFF.

The chain carries TRBV21-1 and TRBJ2-7; the DNA was not used to check the table's D call, TRBD2. TRBV21-1 is a documented pseudogene. This CDR3 comprises 14 residues. In nucleotides, the CDR3 is TGTGCCAGCAGCAAAAAAACCGACGGGAACGAGCAGTACTTC. It codes for CASSKKTDGNEQYF.

The chain is built from TRBV6-5 and TRBJ1-2, with TRBD1 identical over 7 bases. Germline loops: CDR1 MNHEY, CDR2 SVGAGI. The CDR3 is 15 residues long. V trimming: 4 bases; J trimming: 7 bases; junction bases outside the gene matches: 12. The CDR3 sequence: CASSSLGRGTVGYTF. CDR3 coding DNA: TGTGCCAGCAGTTCCCTAGGACGAGGGACAGTTGGCTACACCTTC.

CDR3 loop: CASSKDGGDTGELFF. The CDR3 nucleotides read TGTGCCAGCAGCAAAGACGGGGGGGACACCGGGGAGCTGTTTTTT. The chain couples TRBV7-2 to TRBJ2-2; 8 bases match TRBD2. There are 15 residues in the CDR3. V trimming: 5 bases; J trimming: 3 bases; junction bases outside the gene matches: 5. CDR1 and CDR2 from the germline V gene are SGHTA and FQGNSA.